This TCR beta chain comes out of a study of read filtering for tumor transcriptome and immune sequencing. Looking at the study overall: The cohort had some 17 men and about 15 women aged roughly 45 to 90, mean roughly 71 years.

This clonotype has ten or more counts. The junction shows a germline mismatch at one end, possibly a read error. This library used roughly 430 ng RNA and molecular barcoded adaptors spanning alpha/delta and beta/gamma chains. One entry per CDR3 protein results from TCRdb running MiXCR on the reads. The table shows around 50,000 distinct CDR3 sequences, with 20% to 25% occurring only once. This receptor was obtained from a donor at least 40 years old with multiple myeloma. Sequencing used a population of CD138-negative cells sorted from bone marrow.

The CDR3 DNA is TGTGCCAGCACCCTACCTGGAGGGCCCGTGCACTTC. This gives the protein CASTLPGGPVHF. V usage is TRBV27 and J usage is TRBJ2-7; TRBD2 might be the D (6 bases). Germline V gene lookup returns CDR1 MNHEY and CDR2 SMNVEV (reference sequence). This CDR3 region has 12 residues.